These 28 T cell receptor beta chains were sequenced from one sample in a study of T cells after yellow fever vaccination. TCRdb reanalysed the 5' RACE reads using MiXCR and keeps one entry per CDR3 protein. The repertoire consists of some 500,000 distinct CDR3 sequences, with approximately 13% occurring once and the leading ten covering over 11%. The sample was PBMCs, taken on the day of the yellow fever booster vaccination. These receptors came from a man aged 30-40 years who received the YFV17D yellow fever vaccine.

The DNA for the CDR3 is TGTGCCAGCAGAAAGGACCCTAATTTGGACGAGCAGTACTTC. Translated: CASRKDPNLDEQYF. The chain combines TRBV28 with TRBJ2-7; the D is unclear. Deletions cut 6 bases from V and 5 bases from J, with 17 bases between. Germline V CDR1 and CDR2: MDHEN, SYDVKM. This CDR3 spans 14 amino acids.

This clonotype was detected many times. V usage is TRBV25-1 and J usage is TRBJ2-3; unclear D gene. Germline-derived CDR1 and CDR2 are MGHDK and SYGVNS. Trimming removed 0 bases from V and 2 bases from J, with 6 bases in between. The length of the CDR3 is 14 residues. The CDR3 DNA follows: TGTGCCAGCAGTGAATATGCACTCACAGATACGCAGTATTTT. Protein sequence: CASSEYALTDTQYF.

V gene TRBV19 combines with J gene TRBJ2-1; D remains ambiguous. Trimming pared 4 bases from V and 9 bases from J, leaving 10 bases between. The CDR3 runs to 12 residues. CDR1 and CDR2 from the germline V gene are LNHDA and SQIVND (reference sequence). The CDR3 region is CASSNYRIEQFF. The CDR3 nucleotides read TGTGCCAGTAGTAACTACCGGATTGAGCAGTTCTTC.

This clonotype appeared a few times. The rearrangement links TRBV24-1 to TRBJ2-1; 15 bases match TRBD2. Germline V gene lookup returns CDR1 KGHDR and CDR2 SFDVKD. This CDR3 is built from 20 residues. Trimming removed 5 bases from V and 1 base from J; junction bases left unmatched: 11. The CDR3 is CATSVSPGLAGGGSYNEQFF. DNA of the CDR3: TGTGCCACCAGTGTTTCACCGGGACTAGCGGGAGGTGGGTCCTACAATGAGCAGTTCTTC.

V and J are TRBV19 and TRBJ1-2, with D unresolved. From germline, CDR1 is LNHDA and CDR2 SQIVND (reference sequence). Trimming shortened V by 5 bases and J by 0 bases, and 13 bases separated the two germline ends. The CDR3 consists of 15 residues. The CDR3 sequence is CASSLIRGANYGYTF. The DNA for the CDR3 is TGTGCCAGTAGTCTTATTCGTGGAGCTAACTATGGCTACACCTTC.

V is TRBV20-1 and J is TRBJ2-1; TRBD2 aligns across 11 bases. Germline V gives CDR1 DFQATT, CDR2 SNEGSKA (reference sequence). Germline trimming cut 4 bases from V and 7 bases from J; bases unmatched to any gene: 6. This CDR3 spans 14 amino acids. CDR3 sequence reads: CSATLAGGLNEQFF. DNA for the CDR3: TGCAGTGCTACGTTAGCGGGAGGGCTGAATGAGCAGTTCTTC.

This clonotype was seen more than once but under ten times. This chain uses TRBV25-1 with TRBJ1-6; D is ambiguous. The germline V gene encodes CDR1 MGHDK and CDR2 SYGVNS. The CDR3 covers 12 residues. The germline V and J ends were trimmed by 6 bases and 8 bases, with 8 bases remaining between them. In DNA form, the CDR3 reads TGTGCCAGCAGCAGGTGGGATTCACCCCTCCACTTT. Protein product: CASSRWDSPLHF.

There are a few counts of this clonotype. This sequence joins TRBV12-5 and TRBJ1-2; D unresolved. Germline V gives CDR1 LGHNT, CDR2 FRNRAP. This CDR3 contains 13 residues. V was pared by 0 bases and J by 5 bases, with 7 bases between. The CDR3 is CASGLVLQYGYTF. The CDR3 DNA reads as TGTGCTAGTGGTTTGGTTTTGCAATATGGCTACACCTTC. The full variable domain, with the rest looked up from reference TRBV12-5 and TRBJ1-2, is DARVTQTPRHKVTEMGQEVTMRCQPILGHNTVFWYRQTMMQGLELLAYFRNRAPLDDSGMPKDRFSAEMPDATLATLKIQPSEPRDSAVYFCASGLVLQYGYTFGSGTRLTVV.

The chain is built from TRBV9 and TRBJ2-1; D remains unclear. Trimming removed 0 bases from V and 4 bases from J, with 5 bases in between. Germline CDR1 reads SGDLS; CDR2 reads YYNGEE. The CDR3 has 13 residues. The CDR3 reads CASSVDQYNEQFF. The CDR3 bases are TGTGCCAGCAGCGTAGACCAGTACAATGAGCAGTTCTTC.

This clonotype was recorded at least ten times. CDR3 in amino acids: CASSPPGLPYEQYF. Here the CDR3 DNA reads TGTGCCAGCTCACCACCGGGACTACCCTACGAGCAGTACTTC. The chain has TRBV18 and TRBJ2-7, with TRBD2 matching 7 bases. V shed 0 bases and J 2 bases; nucleotides not matched to a gene: 1. Germline V gene data show CDR1 as KGHSH and CDR2 as LQKENI. This CDR3 region has 14 residues. Filled out from reference TRBV18 and TRBJ2-7, the complete variable domain reads NAGVMQNPRHLVRRRGQEARLRCSPMKGHSHVYWYRQLPEEGLKFMVYLQKENIIDESGMPKERFSAEFPKEGPSILRIQQVVRGDSAAYFCASSPPGLPYEQYFGPGTRLTVT.

The sample holds a few counts of this clonotype. The CDR3 sequence is CASSFAYRAAGNQPQHF. DNA of the CDR3: TGTGCCAGCAGTTTTGCGTACCGGGCCGCGGGGAATCAGCCCCAGCATTTT. The rearrangement joins TRBV28 to TRBJ1-5; D not certain. V was cut by 3 bases and J by 4 bases, with 19 bases left in between. The CDR3 is 17 amino acids. Germline V gene sequence: CDR1 MDHEN, CDR2 SYDVKM.

This clonotype occurred many times. This chain connects TRBV7-2 to TRBJ2-1; perhaps TRBD2 as D (7 bases). Per germline, CDR1 SGHTA and CDR2 FQGNSA. Between the trimmed V and J ends, which lost 8 bases and 1 base, there was a span of 12 bases. The CDR3 extends over 14 amino acids. CDR3 nucleotides: TGTGCCAGCGGTAGGGGGGGATCCTACAATGAGCAGTTCTTC. This codes for CASGRGGSYNEQFF.

This clonotype was observed a handful of times. V gene TRBV11-2 combines with J gene TRBJ2-1; D perhaps matches TRBD1 (5 bases). From germline, CDR1 is SGHAT and CDR2 FQNNGV. V shed 0 bases and J shed 9 bases, with 9 bases lying between them. The CDR3 is 13 amino acids. This CDR3 reads CASSLDRVGEQFF. The CDR3 DNA reads as TGTGCCAGCAGCTTAGACAGGGTAGGTGAGCAGTTCTTC.

This clonotype showed up just a few times. This chain links TRBV20-1 with TRBJ2-2; D perhaps matches TRBD1 (5 bases). V was shortened by 1 base and J by 6 bases, with 12 bases between the two germline ends. Germline CDR1 reads DFQATT; CDR2 reads SNEGSKA (reference sequence). The CDR3 loop spans 14 amino acids. The CDR3 nucleotides are TGCAGTGCTAGAGCCCCAGGGATACCCGGGGAGCTGTTTTTT. It codes for CSARAPGIPGELFF.

The chain uses TRBV20-1 and TRBJ1-2; TRBD1 agrees at 7 bases. Germline values: CDR1 DFQATT, CDR2 SNEGSKA (reference sequence). The CDR3 has 15 amino acids. J gave up 3 bases and V 1 base, and 8 bases lay outside the gene matches. The CDR3 spells CSARAKTGFDYGYTF. The CDR3 nucleotides read TGCAGTGCTAGAGCCAAGACAGGGTTCGACTATGGCTACACCTTC.

This clonotype was detected many times. This sequence joins TRBV6-5 and TRBJ2-2; D perhaps matches TRBD1 (5 bases). V dropped 5 bases and J dropped 6 bases, with 7 bases sitting between them. In germline, CDR1 is MNHEY, CDR2 SVGAGI. The CDR3 runs 12 residues. CDR3 coding DNA: TGTGCCAGCAGTCCAGGGTCCGGGGAGCTGTTTTTT. Translation: CASSPGSGELFF.

The chain employs TRBV24-1 and TRBJ1-2; TRBD1 is a possible D gene (5 bases). This CDR3 contains 14 residues. The ends were cut back, 6 bases at V and 9 bases at J, with 19 bases in the middle. Germline assignment: CDR1 KGHDR and CDR2 SFDVKD. CDR3 protein: CATSRRGQGGSYTF. For the CDR3, the DNA is TGTGCCACCAGTCGGAGGGGTCAGGGCGGGAGCTACACCTTC.

The V and J genes are TRBV18 and TRBJ1-5, with D unresolved. Germline CDR1 and CDR2: KGHSH and LQKENI. Deletions cut 6 bases from V and 2 bases from J, with 8 bases between. The CDR3 runs to 13 residues. The CDR3 is CASSPVRNQPQHF. CDR3 DNA: TGTGCCAGCTCCCCAGTGCGCAATCAGCCCCAGCATTTT.

Only a few counts were recorded for this clonotype. The CDR3 region has the DNA TGTGCCAGCAGCTTAGATCCGGGACTAGCGGGAGGGCCGGGGTTCTTC. Its translation is CASSLDPGLAGGPGFF. This rearrangement joins TRBV11-2 to TRBJ2-1, with TRBD2 identical over 16 bases. The ends lost 0 bases at V and 15 bases at J; junction bases unmatched: 8. Germline CDR1 and CDR2: SGHAT and FQNNGV. This CDR3 contains 16 residues.

The gene calls are TRBV20-1 and TRBJ1-5; D is undetermined. CDR1 is DFQATT, CDR2 SNEGSKA, per germline (reference sequence). The V gene lost 4 bases and the J gene lost 4 bases, with 8 bases spanning the gap. The CDR3 totals 12 residues. CDR3 in amino acids: CSATSGNQPQHF. The CDR3 DNA sequence: TGCAGTGCTACGTCGGGAAATCAGCCCCAGCATTTT.

This clonotype was found a few times. The chain is built from TRBV6-2 or TRBV6-3 and TRBJ2-1; 8 bases match TRBD2. Germline CDR1 and CDR2: MNHEY and SVGEGT. V was pared by 0 bases and J by 6 bases, with 10 bases of the junction left unmatched. The CDR3 contains 17 residues. The CDR3: CASSYSASGWALNEQFF. The CDR3 nucleotides read TGTGCCAGCAGTTACTCGGCTAGCGGGTGGGCACTCAATGAGCAGTTCTTC.

This clonotype has a handful of counts. The chain combines TRBV14 with TRBJ2-3; D unresolved. Germline V CDR1 and CDR2: SGHDN, FVKESK. The CDR3 spans 15 residues. V gave up 0 bases and J gave up 1 base, with 8 bases separating them. The CDR3 DNA reads TGTGCCAGCAGCCAAGATCTGGGCGGCACAGATACGCAGTATTTT. This encodes CASSQDLGGTDTQYF.

The chain carries TRBV7-2 and TRBJ2-2; 10 positions match TRBD1. CDR3 size: 15 residues. The V segment lost 3 bases and the J segment 6 bases; nucleotides outside the gene matches: 4. Germline V gene sequence: CDR1 SGHTA, CDR2 FQGNSA. The DNA of the CDR3 is TGTGCCAGCAGCTTTAGACAGGGGGCACCCGGGGAGCTGTTTTTT. Protein sequence: CASSFRQGAPGELFF.

The V and J genes are TRBV30 and TRBJ2-7, with a possible D match to TRBD1 (5 bases). The V end lost 0 bases, the J end lost 4 bases, and 10 bases lay between the germline ends. This CDR3 contains 13 residues. Germline-derived CDR1 and CDR2 are GTSNPN and SVGIG (reference sequence). CDR3 region: CAWSVRNRYEQYF. The CDR3 DNA follows: TGTGCCTGGAGTGTTCGTAACAGGTACGAGCAGTACTTC.

A few counts support this clonotype. The chain employs TRBV6-1 and TRBJ2-4, with D possibly matching TRBD2 (6 bases). CDR3 length equals 16 residues. Trimming pared 6 bases from V and 0 bases from J, leaving 15 bases between. Germline V gives CDR1 MNHNS, CDR2 SASEGT. CDR3 sequence: CASRSLAGLAKNIQYF. The DNA for the CDR3 is TGTGCCAGCAGATCGCTTGCGGGGCTAGCCAAAAACATTCAGTACTTC.

The rearrangement uses TRBV28 and TRBJ1-5; weak D call: TRBD1 (6 bases). The CDR3 is made up of 13 amino acids. The V gene lost 6 bases and the J gene lost 5 bases, with 11 bases spanning the gap. CDR1 is MDHEN, CDR2 SYDVKM, per germline. CDR3 in amino acids: CASRGDIYQPQHF. The CDR3 region has the DNA TGTGCCAGCAGAGGGGACATCTATCAGCCCCAGCATTTT.

In its sample, this clonotype was seen a few times. This sequence joins TRBV5-1 and TRBJ2-2, with TRBD2 matching 7 bases. Germline assignment: CDR1 SGHRS and CDR2 YFSETQ. This CDR3 contains 18 residues. Trimming removed 4 bases from V and 6 bases from J; junction bases left unmatched: 18. The chain's CDR3 is CASSTPFGARESSGELFF. The DNA of the CDR3 is TGCGCCAGCAGCACCCCCTTTGGTGCGCGGGAGTCGTCCGGGGAGCTGTTTTTT.

The chain carries TRBV5-4 and TRBJ2-2; D remains unclear. V was clipped by 0 bases and J by 0 bases, with 15 bases between them. The germline gives CDR1 SGHNT, CDR2 YYREEE (reference sequence). The CDR3 loop spans 18 amino acids. CDR3 protein: CASSLAGLNRANTGELFF. The CDR3 coding sequence is TGTGCCAGCAGCTTGGCCGGGCTAAACCGGGCGAACACCGGGGAGCTGTTTTTT.